These 27 T cell receptor beta chains came from one sample sequenced in a study of shared clonotypes between healthy human individuals. Profiled with immunoSEQ multiplex PCR; TCRdb holds only in-frame clones, not every one. The sample contains about 680,000 clones, 55% to 85% of which appear only once. Sequenced input: memory CD4+ T cells sorted from blood. The subset: CD45RA-negative fraction. All receptors derive from a woman aged 25 to 39 in good health.

V usage is TRBV28 and J usage is TRBJ2-2, with D possibly TRBD2 on 5 matching bases. Trimming removed 6 bases at V and 4 bases at J, with 15 bases between. Germline V CDR1 and CDR2: MDHEN, SYDVKM. This CDR3 has 15 residues. In nucleotides, the CDR3 is TGTGCCAGCAGCCCTGCTAGCTGGGGCACCGGGGAGCTGTTTTTT. This sequence encodes CASSPASWGTGELFF.

The genes are TRBV5-1 and TRBJ2-7; D is unclear. V shed 0 bases and J shed 6 bases, with 10 bases lying between them. Per germline, CDR1 SGHRS and CDR2 YFSETQ. The CDR3 covers 13 residues. The CDR3 region has the DNA TGCGCCAGCAGCTTGGAGGTCCTGGGCGAGCAGTACTTC. This encodes CASSLEVLGEQYF.

This clone was seen only a few times. The V gene is TRBV5-8, the J gene TRBJ1-1; unclear D gene. The V end lost 4 bases, the J end lost 2 bases, and 15 bases lay between the germline ends. The CDR3 covers 15 residues. Per the germline V gene, CDR1 is SGHTS and CDR2 is YDEGEE. The CDR3 sequence is CASSGRMRSNTEAFF. The DNA for the CDR3 is TGTGCCAGCAGCGGCCGGATGCGGAGTAACACTGAAGCTTTCTTT.

V is TRBV23-1 and J is TRBJ2-1; 9 bases line up with TRBD2. TRBV23-1 belongs to the ORF category, with a function that is uncertain. This CDR3 is 15 amino acids long. V shed 6 bases, J shed 8 bases, and the junction held 11 bases outside the gene matches. CDR3 sequence reads: CASRHQSGRRYEQFF. The CDR3 coding sequence is TGCGCCAGCAGACACCAGAGCGGGAGGAGATATGAGCAGTTCTTC.

The chain combines TRBV5-1 with TRBJ2-7; D perhaps matches TRBD2 (7 bases). The germline gives CDR1 SGHRS, CDR2 YFSETQ. V lost 1 base and J lost 4, with 15 bases in between. This CDR3 region has 15 residues. The CDR3 DNA follows: TGCGCCAGCAGCTTGCTGGCGGGGGCTCAGTACGAGCAGTACTTC. It encodes CASSLLAGAQYEQYF.

The rearrangement uses TRBV28 and TRBJ2-5; D is unclear. The closer fit of TRBJ2-7 to the DNA end suggests the J call may be wrong. This CDR3 spans 11 amino acids. Germline CDR1 reads MDHEN; CDR2 reads SYDVKM. CDR3 region: CASGDPYEQYF. The CDR3 DNA reads as TGTGCCAGCGGTGACCCCTACGAGCAGTACTTC.

The J gene is TRBJ2-5, the V gene TRBV5-6; tentatively, D is TRBD2 (6 bases). The CDR3 extends over 14 amino acids. Trimming stripped 3 bases from V and 7 bases from J, with 16 bases between. Germline CDR1 reads SGHDT; CDR2 reads YYEEEE. The CDR3 DNA sequence: TGTGCCAGCAGCTGGAGGGACGCGATGGGGACCCAGTACTTC. This gives the protein CASSWRDAMGTQYF.

This clone was seen only a few times. The chain couples TRBV4-2 to TRBJ1-3; no clear D gene. CDR3 length equals 16 residues. V was cut by 1 base and J by 4 bases, with 14 bases left in between. The V gene's germline CDR1 is LGHNA and CDR2 YNFKEQ. CDR3 in DNA: TGTGCCAGCAGCCAAGTCCAAGAGACATCAGGAAACACCATATATTTT. Translating it yields CASSQVQETSGNTIYF.

The chain links TRBV13 to TRBJ1-2; D uncertain. Germline V lookup: CDR1 PRHDT, CDR2 FYEKMQ (reference sequence). The CDR3 covers 14 residues. Trimming cost V 3 bases and J 2 bases, with 10 bases left between them. CDR3 amino acids: CASSFRRPNYGYTF. The CDR3 DNA reads as TGTGCCAGCAGCTTCCGACGCCCGAACTATGGCTACACCTTC.

The chain joins TRBV11-3 to TRBJ2-7; D possibly uses TRBD1 or TRBD2 (5 bases each). Germline CDR1 SGHNT, CDR2 YENEEA. The CDR3 has 13 residues. Trimming took 5 bases from V and 2 from J, leaving 10 bases between them. CDR3 DNA: TGTGCCAGCAGCCCCCGGGACCCCTACGAGCAGTACTTC. Its translation: CASSPRDPYEQYF.

This chain joins TRBV4-2 and TRBJ1-2; D unresolved. Trimming cost V 0 bases and J 4 bases, with 12 bases left between them. The CDR3 covers 15 residues. Germline V gene data show CDR1 as LGHNA and CDR2 as YNFKEQ. The CDR3 spells CASSQDLTAIYGYTF. CDR3 nucleotide sequence: TGTGCCAGCAGCCAAGATCTTACAGCGATCTATGGCTACACCTTC.

V is TRBV7-9 and J is TRBJ2-7, with D perhaps TRBD1 (5 bases). Trimming removed 1 base at V and 6 bases at J, with 10 bases between. The CDR3 sequence is 13 residues long. Looked up from germline, CDR1 is SEHNR and CDR2 is FQNEAQ (reference sequence). Written as DNA, the CDR3 is TGTGCCAGCAGCTTAGGGTGGGGCGCCGAGCAGTACTTC. It is translated as CASSLGWGAEQYF.

This clone was detected a few times. The chain couples TRBV29-1 to TRBJ2-5; weak D call: TRBD2 (6 bases). The CDR3 totals 14 residues. The ends were cut back, 6 bases at V and 5 bases at J, with 19 bases in the middle. CDR1 SQVTM and CDR2 ANQGSEA come from the germline V gene. Here the CDR3 DNA reads TGCAGCGTGCGGCGGGACGTCGTAAGGGAGACCCAGTACTTC. Translated, it gives CSVRRDVVRETQYF. The full variable domain, completed using reference TRBV29-1 and TRBJ2-5, is SAVISQKPSRDICQRGTSLTIQCQVDSQVTMMFWYRQQPGQSLTLIATANQGSEATYESGFVIDKFPISRPNLTFSTLTVSNMSPEDSSIYLCSVRRDVVRETQYFGPGTRLLVL.

The CDR3 is CASSLDVGSPYEQYF. CDR3 nucleotides: TGCGCCAGCAGCTTGGATGTCGGGTCTCCCTACGAGCAGTACTTC. The chain links TRBV5-1 to TRBJ2-7; D remains ambiguous. The V gene lost 0 bases and the J gene lost 2 bases, with 12 bases spanning the gap. The CDR3 length is 15 residues. Looked up from germline, CDR1 is SGHRS and CDR2 is YFSETQ.

The chain couples TRBV27 to TRBJ2-1, with TRBD2 identical over 10 bases. The CDR3 runs 17 residues. J lost 6 bases, V lost 7 bases, and 15 bases had no gene match. Germline CDR1 MNHEY, CDR2 SMNVEV (reference sequence). CDR3 sequence reads: CASTGETASGRLNEQFF. CDR3 coding DNA: TGTGCCAGCACAGGGGAAACGGCTAGCGGGAGACTCAATGAGCAGTTCTTC.

The chain has TRBV27 and TRBJ2-2, with TRBD2 as a possible D gene (6 bases). The CDR3 covers 15 residues. V lost 7 bases to trimming and J lost 9 bases, with 21 bases between them. Per the germline V gene, CDR1 is MNHEY and CDR2 is SMNVEV (reference sequence). CDR3 DNA: TGTGCCAGCACGAACCTAGCGAGGGATCGAAGGGAGCTGTTTTTT. Translating it yields CASTNLARDRRELFF.

This clone showed up just once. The genes are TRBV7-9 and TRBJ1-2; D gene uncertain. The CDR3 length is 13 residues. Germline V lookup: CDR1 SEHNR, CDR2 FQNEAQ (reference sequence). V lost 1 base and J lost 7, with 10 bases in between. CDR3 sequence reads: CASSLDLRIGYTF. The CDR3 DNA follows: TGTGCCAGCAGCTTAGACCTCAGAATTGGCTACACCTTC. Drawing the rest from reference TRBV7-9 and TRBJ1-2, the complete variable domain is DTGVSQNPRHKITKRGQNVTFRCDPISEHNRLYWYRQTLGQGPEFLTYFQNEAQLEKSRLLSDRFSAERPKGSFSTLEIQRTEQGDSAMYLCASSLDLRIGYTFGSGTRLTVV.

The chain joins TRBV6-4 to TRBJ1-1, with a tentative D call TRBD1 (5 bases). Per the germline V gene, CDR1 is MRHNA and CDR2 is SNTAGT. V lost 5 bases and J lost 0, with 10 bases in between. The CDR3 covers 14 residues. Here the CDR3 DNA reads TGTGCCAGCAGTCGGGACCGAGTGAACACTGAAGCTTTCTTT. Translated, it gives CASSRDRVNTEAFF.

This sequence joins TRBV27 and TRBJ2-2; D gene ambiguous. V lost 3 bases and J lost 0, with 11 bases in between. Germline V gene data show CDR1 as MNHEY and CDR2 as SMNVEV (reference sequence). CDR3 length equals 16 residues. The CDR3 coding sequence is TGTGCCAGCAGTTTTAGGCGGCAAACGAACACCGGGGAGCTGTTTTTT. The encoded protein is CASSFRRQTNTGELFF.

As for this clone: The same CDR3 is also encoded by other DNA sequences in this sample. The chain carries TRBV29-1 and TRBJ2-2; 9 nucleotides align to TRBD1. This CDR3 region has 14 residues. The V gene's germline CDR1 is SQVTM and CDR2 ANQGSEA. V was clipped by 1 base and J by 4 bases; unmatched bases: 1. The CDR3 loop is CSVEGQGGTGELFF. The CDR3 nucleotides read TGCAGCGTTGAAGGACAGGGGGGCACCGGGGAGCTGTTTTTT.

This rearrangement joins TRBV5-5 to TRBJ2-1; either TRBD1 or TRBD2 may supply D (5 bases each). Between the trimmed V and J ends, which lost 8 bases and 9 bases, there was a span of 18 bases. Germline CDR1 is SGHKS and CDR2 is YYEKEE (reference sequence). CDR3 length: 13 residues. The CDR3: CARGETPEAEQFF. The CDR3 nucleotides read TGTGCCAGGGGGGAGACGCCGGAGGCTGAGCAGTTCTTC.

This chain uses TRBV27 with TRBJ2-5; TRBD1 aligns across 9 bases. The V and J ends lost 4 bases and 3 bases, in that order; junction bases with no gene match: 6. Germline assignment: CDR1 MNHEY and CDR2 SMNVEV (reference sequence). This CDR3 spans 15 amino acids. This CDR3 is CASSSYRGLKETQYF. The CDR3, as DNA: TGTGCCAGCAGTTCATACAGGGGGCTTAAAGAGACCCAGTACTTC.

This CDR3 reads CASSLDRSFWDFVETQYF. The DNA for the CDR3 is TGTGCCAGCAGCTTAGATAGAAGTTTTTGGGACTTCGTGGAAACGCAGTATTTT. The rearrangement uses TRBV7-2 and TRBJ2-3, with D perhaps matching TRBD2 (6 bases). The CDR3 is made up of 18 amino acids. Germline V CDR1 and CDR2: SGHTA, FQGNSA. V lost 1 base and J 9 bases, leaving 26 bases between the germline ends.

The V gene is TRBV4-1, the J gene TRBJ2-1; D is uncertain. The length of the CDR3 is 14 residues. Deletions cut 3 bases from V and 6 bases from J, with 12 bases between. Germline loops: CDR1 MGHRA, CDR2 YSYEKL. The CDR3 spells CASSHPPPGNEQFF. The CDR3 nucleotides are TGCGCCAGCAGCCACCCCCCCCCTGGCAATGAGCAGTTCTTC.

This clone has more than one count but fewer than ten. The gene calls are TRBV18 and TRBJ2-2; D is undetermined. V was trimmed by 0 bases and J by 6 bases, leaving 23 bases between them. The germline V gene encodes CDR1 KGHSH and CDR2 LQKENI. The CDR3 covers 19 residues. This CDR3 reads CASSPPGQGRNLMSGELFF. CDR3 in DNA: TGTGCCAGCTCACCACCGGGTCAAGGTCGGAATTTGATGTCCGGGGAGCTGTTTTTT.

The V gene is TRBV19, the J gene TRBJ2-1; D gene uncertain. The germline V gene encodes CDR1 LNHDA and CDR2 SQIVND (reference sequence). V was clipped by 3 bases and J by 9 bases, with 15 bases between them. The CDR3 consists of 14 residues. The CDR3 sequence: CASSIASIHREQFF. The CDR3 DNA reads TGTGCCAGTAGTATTGCCTCCATACATCGTGAGCAGTTCTTC.

The chain links TRBV5-1 to TRBJ2-1; D gene uncertain. This CDR3 has 15 residues. With 4 bases removed from V and 0 bases from J, the gap between germline ends came to 11 bases. Germline CDR1 SGHRS, CDR2 YFSETQ. This chain's CDR3 is CASSPGSRSYNEQFF. For the CDR3, the DNA is TGCGCCAGCAGCCCTGGATCGCGCTCCTACAATGAGCAGTTCTTC. Combining the CDR3 with reference TRBV5-1 and TRBJ2-1 gives the whole variable domain KAGVTQTPRYLIKTRGQQVTLSCSPISGHRSVSWYQQTPGQGLQFLFEYFSETQRNKGNFPGRFSGRQFSNSRSEMNVSTLELGDSALYLCASSPGSRSYNEQFFGPGTRLTVL.